Presented here are 20 T cell receptor beta chains from one specimen sequenced in a study of T cells in localized non-small cell lung cancer. Assay: immunoSEQ multiplex PCR; the TCRdb copy retains only in-frame clones and omits some. Of around 67,000 clones detected, approximately 87% appear once; the ten largest clones hold under 2%. The sample in question was peripheral blood, obtained before any cancer treatment. Receptors originate from a woman aged 40 to 75 with stage I lung adenocarcinoma.

The genes are TRBV27 and TRBJ2-3; TRBD2 matches 10 bases. Trimming at V came to 2 bases and at J to 4 bases, leaving 3 bases not matched to a gene. Germline assignment: CDR1 MNHEY and CDR2 SMNVEV (reference sequence). The CDR3 contains 15 residues. Here the CDR3 reads CASSLISGRADTQYF. The CDR3 nucleotides are TGTGCCAGCAGTTTAATAAGCGGGAGGGCAGATACGCAGTATTTT.

CDR3 amino acids: CSVAGTVQETQYF. In nucleotides, the CDR3 is TGCAGCGTCGCAGGGACAGTGCAAGAGACCCAGTACTTC. The rearrangement uses TRBV29-1 and TRBJ2-5, with 7 bases lining up with TRBD1. Germline V gene data show CDR1 as SQVTM and CDR2 as ANQGSEA. V lost 6 bases and J lost 2; bases outside the gene matches: 6. The CDR3 is made up of 13 amino acids.

The chain recombines TRBV28 with TRBJ1-1, with D possibly TRBD1 on 6 matching bases. Trimming took off 3 bases at V and 7 bases at J, with 18 bases between the two ends. This CDR3 comprises 15 residues. Germline V gene data show CDR1 as MDHEN and CDR2 as SYDVKM. This CDR3 reads CASSFLTGGASEAFF. CDR3 DNA sequence: TGTGCCAGCAGTTTCTTAACCGGGGGGGCTAGTGAAGCTTTCTTT.

The CDR3 region is CASSARGARYGYTF. The CDR3 nucleotides read TGTGCCAGCAGCGCCCGGGGGGCGCGGTATGGCTACACCTTC. The V and J genes are TRBV7-8 and TRBJ1-2; maybe TRBD1 (6 bases). This CDR3 contains 14 residues. The V end was cut by 5 bases, the J end by 5 bases, with 15 bases between. Per the germline V gene, CDR1 is SGHVS and CDR2 is FQNEAQ.

This rearrangement joins TRBV30 to TRBJ2-1; tentative D call: TRBD2 (6 bases). The germline V gene has CDR1 GTSNPN and CDR2 SVGIG (reference sequence). V was trimmed by 0 bases and J by 9 bases, leaving 12 bases between them. The CDR3 consists of 13 residues. CDR3 region: CAWSVHPGGEQFF. In nucleotides, the CDR3 is TGTGCCTGGAGTGTACATCCCGGGGGTGAGCAGTTCTTC.

This clone was counted a few times. V is TRBV6-5 and J is TRBJ1-3; D gene uncertain. This CDR3 contains 13 residues. Germline lookup yields CDR1 MNHEY and CDR2 SVGAGI. Trimming pared 0 bases from V and 4 bases from J, leaving 4 bases between. The CDR3 sequence: CASSYSGGNTIYF. The DNA for the CDR3 is TGTGCCAGCAGTTACTCAGGAGGAAACACCATATATTTT.

This chain joins TRBV10-3 and TRBJ1-2; 8 nucleotides agree with TRBD1. The CDR3 totals 13 residues. Germline V gene lookup returns CDR1 ENHRY and CDR2 SYGVKD. After removal of 9 bases from V and 5 bases from J, the junction contained 8 bases not matched to a gene. The CDR3 DNA reads as TGTGCCATATCAGGACAGGGTGGATATGGCTACACCTTC. Translation gives CAISGQGGYGYTF.

This chain connects TRBV15 to TRBJ1-2; D unresolved. V was trimmed by 0 bases and J by 8 bases, leaving 10 bases between them. CDR1 is LNHNV and CDR2 is YYDKDF in the germline V gene (reference sequence). The CDR3 has 13 residues. The CDR3 sequence: CATSRDGVEGYTF. The CDR3 DNA follows: TGTGCCACCAGCAGAGACGGTGTCGAAGGCTACACCTTC.

The gene calls are TRBV2 and TRBJ2-4; 9 bases align to TRBD1. J lost 6 bases, V lost 5 bases, and 8 bases had no gene match. This CDR3 contains 15 residues. The V gene's germline CDR1 is SNHLY and CDR2 FYNNEI. The CDR3 region is CASSSRTGDLNIQYF. DNA of the CDR3: TGTGCCAGCAGTTCTCGGACAGGGGACCTAAACATTCAGTACTTC. The full variable domain, with the rest looked up from reference TRBV2 and TRBJ2-4, is EPEVTQTPSHQVTQMGQEVILRCVPISNHLYFYWYRQILGQKVEFLVSFYNNEISEKSEIFDDQFSVERPDGSNFTLKIRSTKLEDSAMYFCASSSRTGDLNIQYFGAGTRLSVL.

The chain uses TRBV19 and TRBJ2-7, with D hard to call. The CDR3 length is 14 residues. The germline gives CDR1 LNHDA, CDR2 SQIVND (reference sequence). V was shortened by 7 bases and J by 3 bases, with 16 bases between the two germline ends. The CDR3 DNA follows: TGTGCCAGTAAAGGATCTCCGACGGGCTACGAGCAGTACTTC. Amino acids: CASKGSPTGYEQYF.

Only one count was recorded for this clone. This rearrangement joins TRBV6-6 to TRBJ2-7; a possible D gene is TRBD1 (5 bases). CDR1 and CDR2 from the germline V gene are MNHNY and SVGAGI (reference sequence). V was cut by 4 bases and J by 0 bases, with 10 bases left in between. CDR3 length: 14 amino acids. The CDR3 DNA reads as TGTGCCAGCAGTTCATGGACAAGCTCCTACGAGCAGTACTTC. Protein: CASSSWTSSYEQYF.

V usage is TRBV5-1 and J usage is TRBJ2-5; no definite D call. The germline V and J ends were trimmed by 4 bases and 3 bases, with 10 bases remaining between them. CDR3 size: 13 residues. In germline, CDR1 is SGHRS, CDR2 YFSETQ. CDR3 amino acids: CASSVSEKETQYF. The CDR3 DNA is TGCGCCAGCAGCGTCAGCGAGAAAGAGACCCAGTACTTC.

This clone has just one count. The chain has TRBV28 and TRBJ2-7, with D tentatively TRBD1 or TRBD2 (5 bases each). Trimming shortened V by 7 bases and J by 7 bases, and 14 bases separated the two germline ends. Germline values: CDR1 MDHEN, CDR2 SYDVKM. The CDR3 sequence is 12 residues long. CDR3 amino acids: CASTKAGREQYF. The CDR3 DNA sequence: TGTGCCAGCACCAAGGCAGGGAGAGAGCAGTACTTC. Complete variable domain (other parts from reference TRBV28 and TRBJ2-7): DVKVTQSSRYLVKRTGEKVFLECVQDMDHENMFWYRQDPGLGLRLIYFSYDVKMKEKGDIPEGYSVSREKKERFSLILESASTNQTSMYLCASTKAGREQYFGPGTRLTVT.

The chain couples TRBV19 to TRBJ2-1, with D possibly matching TRBD1 (6 bases). Trimming cost V 7 bases and J 0 bases, with 16 bases left between them. This CDR3 is built from 16 residues. CDR1 and CDR2 from the germline V gene are LNHDA and SQIVND (reference sequence). CDR3 bases: TGTGCCAGTACCCTCAGGGGCCTCAGCTCCTACAATGAGCAGTTCTTC. It translates to CASTLRGLSSYNEQFF.

The rearrangement links TRBV6-5 to TRBJ1-3; 10 nucleotides agree with TRBD1. The CDR3 is 15 residues long. Germline-derived CDR1 and CDR2 are MNHEY and SVGAGI. V lost 2 bases to trimming and J lost 8 bases; unmatched junction nucleotides: 6. CDR3 residues: CASSYDGQGVYTIYF. The CDR3 coding sequence is TGTGCCAGCAGTTACGACGGACAGGGGGTATACACCATATATTTT.

This clone is a singleton in its sample. The V gene is TRBV6-1, the J gene TRBJ1-2, with D unresolved. Looked up from germline, CDR1 is MNHNS and CDR2 is SASEGT. The germline V and J ends were trimmed by 1 base and 0 bases, with 9 bases remaining between them. The CDR3 loop spans 15 amino acids. The CDR3 DNA is TGTGCCAGCAGTGAAGGGGTAAACCCTAACTATGGCTACACCTTC. Protein: CASSEGVNPNYGYTF.

The J gene is TRBJ2-1, the V gene TRBV29-1, with TRBD2 matching 7 bases. This CDR3 spans 15 amino acids. CDR1 and CDR2 (germline): SQVTM, ANQGSEA. The CDR3 reads CTGASGGGWGNEQFF. The DNA of the CDR3 is TGCACCGGCGCATCGGGAGGAGGTTGGGGCAATGAGCAGTTCTTC.

This sequence joins TRBV6-5 and TRBJ2-5, with a weak D call TRBD2 (6 bases). Germline-derived CDR1 and CDR2 are MNHEY and SVGAGI. The CDR3 spans 14 residues. V was trimmed by 6 bases and J by 5 bases, leaving 16 bases between them. DNA for the CDR3: TGTGCCAGCAGAAGAGGGGTAGGAGGGGAGACCCAGTACTTC. This gives the protein CASRRGVGGETQYF.

The genes are TRBV13 and TRBJ2-3; no definite D call. From germline, CDR1 is PRHDT and CDR2 FYEKMQ (reference sequence). V was pared by 5 bases and J by 2 bases, with 14 bases between. This CDR3 contains 15 residues. The CDR3 here is CASSPTAAPTDTQYF. The CDR3 DNA follows: TGTGCCAGCAGCCCCACGGCCGCCCCCACAGATACGCAGTATTTT.

The V and J genes are TRBV5-8 and TRBJ2-1; D is possibly TRBD1 (5 bases). The CDR3 sequence is 15 residues long. The V gene's germline CDR1 is SGHTS and CDR2 YDEGEE. Trimming pared 5 bases from V and 9 bases from J, leaving 21 bases between. CDR3 in DNA: TGTGCCAGCAGGTACCGTAGGGGCCTTGTTGTTGAGCAGTTCTTC. Translated, it gives CASRYRRGLVVEQFF.